This T cell receptor (beta chain) comes out of a study of blood T cells in healthy people across ages. Germline V lookup: CDR1 SGHRS, CDR2 YFSETQ. Between the trimmed V and J ends, which lost 3 bases and 6 bases, there was a span of 15 bases. The CDR3 is made up of 14 amino acids. A second PCR of about 7 to 12 cycles used a sample-barcoded 5' primer and a J-beta primer mix. TCRdb reanalysed the 5' RACE reads using MiXCR and keeps one entry per CDR3 protein. In the table there are fewer than 1,200,000 distinct CDR3 sequences, about 23% of which are singletons. These data were also reused for a study on T cells of mothers and their children. As that study records: Among related mother-child pairs, overlap was slightly higher than in unrelated pairs, though not significantly.

What was sequenced was blood. This sequence was found in a girl aged 2-10 years in good health. The genes are TRBV5-1 and TRBJ1-2, with D possibly matching TRBD1 (5 bases). The CDR3 nucleotides are TGCGCCAGCAGCTGGCCCGGGGACGCAAATGGCTACACCTTC. Translated, it gives CASSWPGDANGYTF.